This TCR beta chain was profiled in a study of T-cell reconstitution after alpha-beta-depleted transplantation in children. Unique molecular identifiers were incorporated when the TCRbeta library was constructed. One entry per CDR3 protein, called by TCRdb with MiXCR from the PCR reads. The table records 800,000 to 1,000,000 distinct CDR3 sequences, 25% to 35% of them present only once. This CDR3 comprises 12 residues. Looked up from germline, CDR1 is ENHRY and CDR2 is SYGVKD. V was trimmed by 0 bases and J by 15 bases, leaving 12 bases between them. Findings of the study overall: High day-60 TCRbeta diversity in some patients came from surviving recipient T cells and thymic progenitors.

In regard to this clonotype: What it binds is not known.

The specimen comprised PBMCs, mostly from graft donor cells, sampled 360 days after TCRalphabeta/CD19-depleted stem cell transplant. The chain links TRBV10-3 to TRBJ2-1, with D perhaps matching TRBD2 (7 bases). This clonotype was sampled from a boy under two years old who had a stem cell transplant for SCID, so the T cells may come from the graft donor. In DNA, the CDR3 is TGTGCCATCAGTGAGTCGCGGGGGCCCCCGTTCTTC. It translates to CAISESRGPPFF.